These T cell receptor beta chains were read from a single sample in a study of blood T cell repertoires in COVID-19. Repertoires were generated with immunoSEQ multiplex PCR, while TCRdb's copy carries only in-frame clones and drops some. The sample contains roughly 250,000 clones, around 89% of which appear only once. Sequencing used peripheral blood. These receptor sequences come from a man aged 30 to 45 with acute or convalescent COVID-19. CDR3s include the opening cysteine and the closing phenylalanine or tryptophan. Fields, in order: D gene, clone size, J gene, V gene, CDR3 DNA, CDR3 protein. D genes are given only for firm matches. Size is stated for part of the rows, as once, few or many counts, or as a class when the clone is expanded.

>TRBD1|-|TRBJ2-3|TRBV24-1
TGTGCCACCAGTGACTCGGGACAGGGCCCAGATACGCAGTATTTT
CATSDSGQGPDTQYF
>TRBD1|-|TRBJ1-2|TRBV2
TGTGCCAGCAGGGGGGACAGGGGAACCTATGGCTACACCTTC
CASRGDRGTYGYTF
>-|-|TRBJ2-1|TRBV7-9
TGTGCCAGCAGCTTAGTCGGTTTGGGGAGCTCCTACAATGAGCAGTTCTTC
CASSLVGLGSSYNEQFF
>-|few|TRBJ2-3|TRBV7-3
TGTGCCAGCAGCGCCAAAGGCCGGGGTACGCAGTATTTT
CASSAKGRGTQYF
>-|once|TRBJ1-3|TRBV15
TGTGCCACCACCCCACCCCGGGGAAACACCATATATTTT
CATTPPRGNTIYF
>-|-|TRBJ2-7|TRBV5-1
TGCGCCAGCAGCTTGGCTCAGGGGGGCTCTAGCGAGCAGTACTTC
CASSLAQGGSSEQYF
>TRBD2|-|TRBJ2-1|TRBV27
TGTGCCAGCAGAGCGACTAGCGGGTCCCTGGGCGATGAGCAGTTCTTC
CASRATSGSLGDEQFF
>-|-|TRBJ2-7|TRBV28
TGTGCCAGCAGTTTCCACACATCGACCTACGAGCAGTACTTC
CASSFHTSTYEQYF
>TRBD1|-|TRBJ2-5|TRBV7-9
TGTGCCAGCAGCTTACGCTCCATACGAGACAGGGGTCAAGAGACCCAGTACTTC
CASSLRSIRDRGQETQYF
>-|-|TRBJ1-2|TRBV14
TGTGCCAGCAGCTTATACAGGGACGGCTACACCTTC
CASSLYRDGYTF
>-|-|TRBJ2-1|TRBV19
TGTGCCAGTAGTGCCAGACTAGTTGAGCAGTTCTTC
CASSARLVEQFF
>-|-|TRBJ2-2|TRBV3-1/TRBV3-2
TGTGCCAGCAGCCAAGAATCTCTCCTACCCGGGGAGCTGTTTTTT
CASSQESLLPGELFF
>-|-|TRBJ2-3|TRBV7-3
TGTGCCAGCAGCTTACAGTATTCAGATACGCAGTATTTT
CASSLQYSDTQYF
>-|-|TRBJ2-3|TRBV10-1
TGCGCCAGCAGTGAGTGGCTCCTAGCGGAGGGGGGCTCTAGCACAGATACGCAGTATTTT
CASSEWLLAEGGSSTDTQYF
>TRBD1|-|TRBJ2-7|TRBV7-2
TGTGCCAGCAGCCTGGCCGGGACAGGCGGCTACGAGCAGTACTTC
CASSLAGTGGYEQYF
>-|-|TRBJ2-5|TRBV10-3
TGTGCCATCAGGCGGGGCGGGGGCAATCAAGAGACCCAGTACTTC
CAIRRGGGNQETQYF
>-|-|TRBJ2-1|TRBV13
TGTGCCAGCGCCCTTATGTCCCTAGCCCGTTACAATGAGCAGTTCTTC
CASALMSLARYNEQFF
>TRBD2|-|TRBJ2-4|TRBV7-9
TGTGCCAGCAGCTCCCCAGGGCGGGGGGCCAAAAACATTCAGTACTTC
CASSSPGRGAKNIQYF
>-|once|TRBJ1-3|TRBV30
TGTGCCCTAAATCAGGTCCGAAACACCATATATTTT
CALNQVRNTIYF
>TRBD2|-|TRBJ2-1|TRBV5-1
TGCGCCAGCAGCTTTCGGGAGGCTTTTGGTGAGCAGTTCTTC
CASSFREAFGEQFF
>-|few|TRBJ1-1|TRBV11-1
TGTGCCAGCAGCTTATCCCAGGGGCGAACTGAAGCTTTCTTT
CASSLSQGRTEAFF
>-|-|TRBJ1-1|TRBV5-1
TGCGCCAGCAGCCGCCTCGGGCCCAGGGGCAACACTGAAGCTTTCTTT
CASSRLGPRGNTEAFF
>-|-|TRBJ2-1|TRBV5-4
TGTGCCAGCAGCTTGGGCCAGGGGGGAAGCTACAATGAGCAGTTCTTC
CASSLGQGGSYNEQFF
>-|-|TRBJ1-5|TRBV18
TGTGCCAGCTCCCAAGGACAGAGAACCCAGCATTTT
CASSQGQRTQHF
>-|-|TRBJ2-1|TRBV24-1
TGTGCCACCAGGGGGCCAGGACAAACTAATGAGCAGTTCTTC
CATRGPGQTNEQFF
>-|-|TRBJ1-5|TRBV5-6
TGTGCCAGCAGCTTCCGGGGGGTGAGCAATCAGCCCCAGCATTTT
CASSFRGVSNQPQHF
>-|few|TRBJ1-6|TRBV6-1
TGTGCCAGCAGTGAAGCGAACAGGGTAGATTCACCCCTCCACTTT
CASSEANRVDSPLHF
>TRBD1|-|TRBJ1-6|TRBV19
TGTGCCAGTAGTACCACGGGACAGCATAATTCACCCCTCCACTTT
CASSTTGQHNSPLHF
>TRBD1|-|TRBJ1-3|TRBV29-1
TGCAGCGTTGGACAGGGGACTGGAAACACCATATATTTT
CSVGQGTGNTIYF
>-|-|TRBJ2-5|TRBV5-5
TGTGCCAGCAGCTTTCCGACAGTCCAAGAGACCCAGTACTTC
CASSFPTVQETQYF
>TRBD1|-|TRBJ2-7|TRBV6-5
TGTGCCAGCAGCCGGGACAGGGGGCCGAGAGAGCAGTACTTC
CASSRDRGPREQYF
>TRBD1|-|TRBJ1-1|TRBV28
TGTGCCAGCAGTAAATCTCGGACAGGGAACTATGATGAAGCTTTCTTT
CASSKSRTGNYDEAFF
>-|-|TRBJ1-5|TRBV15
TGTGCCACCAGCAGCTCGGAGGTTGGAAGCAATCAGCCCCAGCATTTT
CATSSSEVGSNQPQHF
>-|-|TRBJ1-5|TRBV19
TGTGCCAGTTCGGGGAATCAGCCCCAGCATTTT
CASSGNQPQHF
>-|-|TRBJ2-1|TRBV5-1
TGCGCCAGCAGCTTTGGGGACTCCCGGAGGGGAGAGCAGTTCTTC
CASSFGDSRRGEQFF
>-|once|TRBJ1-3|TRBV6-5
TGTGCCAGCAGTTACGGGGGGAGGAATGGAAACACCATATATTTT
CASSYGGRNGNTIYF
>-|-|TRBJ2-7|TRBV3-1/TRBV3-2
TGTGCCAGCAGCCAAGACCGACAGAGAAACTACGAGCAGTACTTC
CASSQDRQRNYEQYF
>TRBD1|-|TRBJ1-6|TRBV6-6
TGTGCCAGCAACTCCCGGACAGGATATAATTCACCCCTCCACTTT
CASNSRTGYNSPLHF
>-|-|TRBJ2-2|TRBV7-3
TGTGCCAGCAGCTCCGACTCACGCGGGGAGCTGTTTTTT
CASSSDSRGELFF
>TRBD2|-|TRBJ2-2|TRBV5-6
TGTGCCAGCACCCAAAGACTAGCGGCCACCGGGGAGCTGTTTTTT
CASTQRLAATGELFF
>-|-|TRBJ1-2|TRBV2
TGTGCCAGCAGTGCGGCGGTAAGCGCTGGCTACACCTTC
CASSAAVSAGYTF
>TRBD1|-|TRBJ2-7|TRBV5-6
TGTGCCAGCAGCTTGCCAGGGGGCAGGGAGCAGTACTTC
CASSLPGGREQYF